This TCR beta chain is from a study of beta chain features in type 1 diabetes. Whole-study results and caveats: In patients and controls equally, PCR might favor templates that are shorter. All four CD4+ subsets from Type 1 diabetes patients carried moderately but significantly shorter TCRB CDR3s.

Of the isolated RNA, all was reverse transcribed, and so the sequenced material was expressed TCRB transcripts. Libraries were prepared by immunoSEQ multiplex PCR; TCRdb keeps only in-frame clonotypes and omits some of them. The data contain 20,000 to 25,000 clones, over 60% of them singletons. Details on this clone: What it binds is not known.

Blood was drawn once from each donor into heparinised tubes. The draws averaged around 0.12 L. CDR1 and CDR2 from the germline V gene are SEHNR and FQNEAQ (reference sequence). The CDR3 is made up of 14 amino acids. Germline trimming cut 5 bases from V and 5 bases from J; bases unmatched to any gene: 6. The origin of this receptor is a woman aged 40 to 55 in good health. Sequencing was done on a sample of Tregs from blood. The chain has TRBV7-9 and TRBJ2-5; 9 bases are shared with TRBD1. CDR3 region: CASSGGQGRETQYF. Here the CDR3 DNA reads TGTGCCAGCAGCGGCGGACAGGGGAGGGAGACCCAGTACTTC.